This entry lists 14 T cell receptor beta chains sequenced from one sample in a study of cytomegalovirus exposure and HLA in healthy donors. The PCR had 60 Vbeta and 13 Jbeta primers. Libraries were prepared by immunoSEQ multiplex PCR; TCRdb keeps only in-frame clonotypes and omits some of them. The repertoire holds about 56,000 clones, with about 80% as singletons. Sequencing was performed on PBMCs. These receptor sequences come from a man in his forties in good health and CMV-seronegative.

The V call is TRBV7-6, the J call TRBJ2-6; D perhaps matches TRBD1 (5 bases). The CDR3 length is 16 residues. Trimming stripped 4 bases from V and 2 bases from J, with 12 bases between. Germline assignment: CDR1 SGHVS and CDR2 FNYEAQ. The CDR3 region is CASSSSPGTGANVLTF. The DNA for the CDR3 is TGTGCCAGCAGCTCCTCGCCAGGGACTGGGGCCAACGTCCTGACTTTC.

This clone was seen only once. CDR3 sequence (DNA): TGTGCCAGCAGTGCCCTAGCGGGGGCGAACACCGGGGAGCTGTTTTTT. It encodes CASSALAGANTGELFF. The chain uses TRBV2 and TRBJ2-2; 10 bases align to TRBD2. CDR1 and CDR2 from the germline V gene are SNHLY and FYNNEI. The CDR3 has 16 amino acids. V lost 4 bases, J lost 0 bases, and 2 bases stayed unmatched.

Here the CDR3 DNA reads TGTGCCAGTAGTCCTCGCGGACAGACAGGGAAAGAGACCCAGTACTTC. Protein sequence: CASSPRGQTGKETQYF. This chain connects TRBV19 to TRBJ2-5, with 7 bases identical to TRBD1. Germline trimming cut 5 bases from V and 3 bases from J; bases unmatched to any gene: 12. Germline V gene sequence: CDR1 LNHDA, CDR2 SQIVND (reference sequence). The CDR3 has 16 residues.

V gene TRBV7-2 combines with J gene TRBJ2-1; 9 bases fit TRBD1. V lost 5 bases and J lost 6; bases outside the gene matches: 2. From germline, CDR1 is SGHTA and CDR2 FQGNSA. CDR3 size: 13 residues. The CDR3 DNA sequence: TGTGCCAGCAGCGACAGGGGGGGCAATGAGCAGTTCTTC. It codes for CASSDRGGNEQFF. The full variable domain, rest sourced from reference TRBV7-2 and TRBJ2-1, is GAGVSQSPSNKVTEKGKDVELRCDPISGHTALYWYRQSLGQGLEFLIYFQGNSAPDKSGLPSDRFSAERTGGSVSTLTIQRTQQEDSAVYLCASSDRGGNEQFFGPGTRLTVL.

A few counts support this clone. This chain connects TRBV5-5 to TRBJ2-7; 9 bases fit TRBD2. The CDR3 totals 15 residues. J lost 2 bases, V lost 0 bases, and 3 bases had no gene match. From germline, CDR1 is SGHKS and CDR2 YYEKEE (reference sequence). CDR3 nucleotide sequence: TGTGCCAGCAGCTTGGGACTAGCGGTTACCTACGAGCAGTACTTC. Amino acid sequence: CASSLGLAVTYEQYF.

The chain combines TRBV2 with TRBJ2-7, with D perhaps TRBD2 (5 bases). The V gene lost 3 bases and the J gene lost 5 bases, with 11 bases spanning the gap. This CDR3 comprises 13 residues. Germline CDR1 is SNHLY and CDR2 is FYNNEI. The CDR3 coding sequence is TGTGCCAGCAGTGACAAGGACTTTAACGAGCAGTACTTC. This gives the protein CASSDKDFNEQYF.

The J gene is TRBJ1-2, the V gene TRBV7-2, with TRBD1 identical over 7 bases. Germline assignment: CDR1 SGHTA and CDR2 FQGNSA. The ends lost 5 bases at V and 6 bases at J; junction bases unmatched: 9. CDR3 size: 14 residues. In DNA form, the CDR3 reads TGTGCCAGCAGCGTATTACAGGGGTGGAATGGCTACACCTTC. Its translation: CASSVLQGWNGYTF.

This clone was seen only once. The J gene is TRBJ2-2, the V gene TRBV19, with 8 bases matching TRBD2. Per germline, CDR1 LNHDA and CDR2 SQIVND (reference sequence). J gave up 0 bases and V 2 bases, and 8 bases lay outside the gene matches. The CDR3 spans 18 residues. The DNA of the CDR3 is TGTGCCAGTAGTATAATGTCGGTAGCGGGGTCGAACACCGGGGAGCTGTTTTTT. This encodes CASSIMSVAGSNTGELFF. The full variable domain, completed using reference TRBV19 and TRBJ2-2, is DGGITQSPKYLFRKEGQNVTLSCEQNLNHDAMYWYRQDPGQGLRLIYYSQIVNDFQKGDIAEGYSVSREKKESFPLTVTSAQKNPTAFYLCASSIMSVAGSNTGELFFGEGSRLTVL.

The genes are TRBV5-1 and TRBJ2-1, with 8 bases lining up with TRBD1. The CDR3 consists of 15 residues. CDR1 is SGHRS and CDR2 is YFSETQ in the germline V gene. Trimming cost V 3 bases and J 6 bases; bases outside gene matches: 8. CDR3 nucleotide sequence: TGCGCCAGCAGCTCCGCCAGGGGGCTCGCCAATGAGCAGTTCTTC. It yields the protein CASSSARGLANEQFF.

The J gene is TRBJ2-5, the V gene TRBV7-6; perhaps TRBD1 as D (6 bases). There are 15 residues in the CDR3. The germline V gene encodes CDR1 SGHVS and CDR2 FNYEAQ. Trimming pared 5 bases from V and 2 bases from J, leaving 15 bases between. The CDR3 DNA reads TGTGCCAGCAGCCCGTTGAGGCAGGGGCAAGAGACCCAGTACTTC. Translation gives CASSPLRQGQETQYF.

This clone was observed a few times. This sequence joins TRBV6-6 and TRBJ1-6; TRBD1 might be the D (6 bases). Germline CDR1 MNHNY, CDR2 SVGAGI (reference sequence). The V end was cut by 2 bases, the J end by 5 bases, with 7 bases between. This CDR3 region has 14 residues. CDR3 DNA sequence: TGTGCCAGCAGTTACAGGGGGAATAATTCACCCCTCCACTTT. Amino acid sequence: CASSYRGNNSPLHF.

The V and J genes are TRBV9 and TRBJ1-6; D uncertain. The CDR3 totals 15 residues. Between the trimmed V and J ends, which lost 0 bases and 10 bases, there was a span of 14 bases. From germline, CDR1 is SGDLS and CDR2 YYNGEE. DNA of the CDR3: TGTGCCAGCAGCGTAGAAGCGGAGTTCCACTCACCCCTCCACTTT. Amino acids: CASSVEAEFHSPLHF.

The CDR3 DNA reads as TGTGCCAGCAGCTTGGATATGGGACAGGGCACATTTAACTATGGCTACACCTTC. Protein product: CASSLDMGQGTFNYGYTF. The chain uses TRBV5-4 and TRBJ1-2; 9 nucleotides agree with TRBD1. The CDR3 has 18 residues. Trimming took 0 bases from V and 1 from J; bases not matched to a gene: 10. The germline V gene encodes CDR1 SGHNT and CDR2 YYREEE (reference sequence).

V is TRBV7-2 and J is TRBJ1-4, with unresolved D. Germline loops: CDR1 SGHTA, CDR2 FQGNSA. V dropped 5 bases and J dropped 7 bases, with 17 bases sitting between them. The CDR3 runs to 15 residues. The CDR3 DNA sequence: TGTGCCAGCAGCCCAGCAGGAGGGTCGGGTGAAAAACTGTTTTTT. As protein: CASSPAGGSGEKLFF.